The text below deals with one T cell receptor beta chain. The source of the sample is a study of blood T cell repertoires in COVID-19. For the study at large: The origin of the acute and convalescent COVID-19 samples was the United States, Italy and Spain. From T cells, B-cell-depleted T cells, or PBMCs came the material, which was cDNA or gDNA.

The repertoire was sequenced with immunoSEQ multiplex PCR; TCRdb's copy has only in-frame clones and lacks some. This table has hundreds of thousands of clones, about 94% appearing once. With 2 bases removed from V and 6 bases from J, the gap between germline ends came to 8 bases. CDR3 length equals 13 residues. The germline V gene encodes CDR1 MNHNS and CDR2 SASEGT. Seattle patients were enrolled during active infection and followed longitudinally. Sequenced sample: peripheral blood. The rearrangement joins TRBV6-1 to TRBJ2-1, with D maybe TRBD1 (5 bases). This receptor was obtained from a man in his sixties with COVID-19, enrolled during active disease. The CDR3 here is CASSERQGNEQFF. The CDR3 DNA reads as TGTGCCAGCAGTGAACGGCAGGGCAATGAGCAGTTCTTC.